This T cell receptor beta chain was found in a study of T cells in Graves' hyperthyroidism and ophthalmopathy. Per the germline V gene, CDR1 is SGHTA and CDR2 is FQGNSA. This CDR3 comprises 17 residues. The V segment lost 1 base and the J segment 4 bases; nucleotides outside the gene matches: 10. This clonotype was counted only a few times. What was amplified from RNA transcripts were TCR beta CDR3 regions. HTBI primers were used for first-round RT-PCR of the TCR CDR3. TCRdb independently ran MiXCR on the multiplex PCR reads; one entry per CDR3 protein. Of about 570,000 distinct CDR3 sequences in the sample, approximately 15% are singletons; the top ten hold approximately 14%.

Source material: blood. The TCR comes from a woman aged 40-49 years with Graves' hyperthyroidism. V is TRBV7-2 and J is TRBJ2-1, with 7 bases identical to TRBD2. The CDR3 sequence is CASSLGVVLAVYNEQFF. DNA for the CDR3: TGTGCCAGCAGCTTAGGAGTTGTCCTAGCGGTTTACAATGAGCAGTTCTTC.